Given below is one TCR beta chain in context. The specificity of this receptor is unknown. No base quality information exists; no much larger clone differs at one position. This record belongs to a study of blood T cell repertoires in COVID-19 (TCRdb year 2020). Background for the entire study: Samples from collaborators originated in the United States, Italy and Spain and spanned both the acute and convalescent phases of COVID-19. The prospective study material was composed of cDNA or gDNA derived from T cells, B-cell-depleted T cells, or PBMCs. The dataset comprised deeply sampled blood TCRbeta repertoires from subjects exposed to, actively infected with, or recovered from COVID-19. The repertoires were made available in a free public database intended to serve as a resource for research on the immune response to SARS-CoV-2. Samples came from the ongoing ImmuneRACE study (first 160 participants) plus 1,254 subjects from 6 global collaborators. The sample metadata nearly always contained a de-identified subject ID, COVID-19 status, age in years and sex. Where available, HLA class I and class II types were obtained from metadata supplied by the sample provider rather than from assay-based typing.

TCRbeta CDR3 regions were amplified from genomic DNA using the immunoSEQ Assay, a bias-controlled multiplex PCR. In the paper's pipeline: Within the assay, amplification of reference gene primers was used to estimate how many nucleated cells each sample contained. Sequence reads were collapsed and filtered to measure the absolute abundance of every unique TCRbeta CDR3 rearrangement. For each sample, productive Simpson clonality was calculated as the square root of Simpson's diversity index over productive rearrangements. TCRdb carries this immuneACCESS record with in-frame sequences only. Its versions omit some clonotypes, under half of them owing to an unresolved V gene in the studies checked, with the rest unexplained. V and J calls and clone size are those listed in that table; D and trimming were worked out from the DNA. The sample has more than 100,000 clones on record, approximately 84% of them singletons. 17% of the sample comes from the top ten.

Trimming costs V 7 bases and J 6 bases, and their ends lie 16 bases apart. Inclusive of the bounding cysteine and phenylalanine, the CDR3 is 14 residues long. Only the CDR3 DNA is retained, 42 bases long and in frame from the first base. CDR1 and CDR2 were assigned from the germline V gene as MNHEY and SVGAGI. Each collaborating institution followed its own protocols to collect whole blood in K2EDTA tubes. For TCRbeta analysis, collaborator samples were shipped as frozen whole blood, as isolated PBMCs, or as DNA extracted from either sample type. Paper-wide results and their limitations: Clinical and demographic metadata were provided uncurated, with the amount varying by source and participant.

The clonotype was recovered from an elderly woman with acute or convalescent COVID-19. The rearranged segments are TRBV6-5 and TRBJ2-1, with an unclear D gene assignment. The specimen sequenced was peripheral blood. DNA sequence: TGTGCCAGCATAGAGCCCGACACCCGCAATGAGCAGTTCTTC. This sequence encodes CASIEPDTRNEQFF.